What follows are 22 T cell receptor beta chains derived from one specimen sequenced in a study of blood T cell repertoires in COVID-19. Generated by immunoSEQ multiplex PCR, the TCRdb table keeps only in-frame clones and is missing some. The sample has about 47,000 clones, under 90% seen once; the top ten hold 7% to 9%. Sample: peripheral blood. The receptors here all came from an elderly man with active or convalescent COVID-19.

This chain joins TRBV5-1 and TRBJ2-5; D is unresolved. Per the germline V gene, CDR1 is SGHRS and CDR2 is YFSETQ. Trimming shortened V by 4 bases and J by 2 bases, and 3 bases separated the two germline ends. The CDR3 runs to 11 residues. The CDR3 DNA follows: TGCGCCAGCAGCCAACAAGAGACCCAGTACTTC. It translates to CASSQQETQYF.

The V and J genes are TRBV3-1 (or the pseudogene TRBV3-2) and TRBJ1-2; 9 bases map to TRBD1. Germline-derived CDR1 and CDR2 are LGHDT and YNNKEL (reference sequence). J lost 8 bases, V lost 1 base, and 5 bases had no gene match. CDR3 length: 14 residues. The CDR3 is CASSQVQGAEGYTF. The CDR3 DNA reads TGTGCCAGCAGCCAAGTACAGGGGGCCGAAGGCTACACCTTC.

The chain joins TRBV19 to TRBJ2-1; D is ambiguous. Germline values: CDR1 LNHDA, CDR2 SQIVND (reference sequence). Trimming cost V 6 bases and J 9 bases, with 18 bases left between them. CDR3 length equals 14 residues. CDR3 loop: CASRNPPGTGEQFF. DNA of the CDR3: TGTGCCAGTAGGAATCCCCCGGGTACGGGTGAGCAGTTCTTC.

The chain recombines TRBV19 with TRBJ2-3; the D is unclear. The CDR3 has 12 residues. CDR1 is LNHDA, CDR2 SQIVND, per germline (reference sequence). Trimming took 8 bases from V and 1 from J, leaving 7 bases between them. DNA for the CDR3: TGTGCCAGTTCTGCAGGCACAGATACGCAGTATTTT. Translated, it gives CASSAGTDTQYF. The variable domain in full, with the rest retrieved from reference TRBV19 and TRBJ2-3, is DGGITQSPKYLFRKEGQNVTLSCEQNLNHDAMYWYRQDPGQGLRLIYYSQIVNDFQKGDIAEGYSVSREKKESFPLTVTSAQKNPTAFYLCASSAGTDTQYFGPGTRLTVL.

The chain's CDR3 is CSASDRAGNNSPLHF. DNA of the CDR3: TGCAGTGCTAGTGACAGGGCAGGGAATAATTCACCCCTCCACTTT. V gene TRBV20-1 combines with J gene TRBJ1-6; TRBD1 matches at 7 bases. Germline assignment: CDR1 DFQATT and CDR2 SNEGSKA (reference sequence). The CDR3 totals 15 residues. Losses at the gene ends were 3 bases for V and 5 bases for J; bases not matched to a gene: 7.

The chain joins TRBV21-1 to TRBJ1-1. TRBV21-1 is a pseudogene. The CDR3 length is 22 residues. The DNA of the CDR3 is TGTGCCAGCAGCACCCGGGACAAGGGAGGGGGTCATCCAGCCCAAATGAACACTGAAGCTTTCTTT. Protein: CASSTRDKGGGHPAQMNTEAFF.

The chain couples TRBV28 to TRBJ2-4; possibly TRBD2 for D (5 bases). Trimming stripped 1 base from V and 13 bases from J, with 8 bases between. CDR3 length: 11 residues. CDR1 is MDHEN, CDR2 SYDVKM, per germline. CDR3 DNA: TGTGCCAGCAGTTTATTACTAGAACAGTACTTC. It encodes CASSLLLEQYF.

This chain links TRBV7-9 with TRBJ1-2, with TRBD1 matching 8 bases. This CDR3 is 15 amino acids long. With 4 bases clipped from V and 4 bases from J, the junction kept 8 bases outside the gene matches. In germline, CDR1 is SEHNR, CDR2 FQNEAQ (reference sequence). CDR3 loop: CASSSWGQGAYGYTF. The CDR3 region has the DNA TGTGCCAGCAGCTCATGGGGGCAGGGGGCCTATGGCTACACCTTC.

CDR3 DNA sequence: TGTGCCAGCAGCCGGACAGGGGGGAACACTGAAGCTTTCTTT. This sequence encodes CASSRTGGNTEAFF. The chain is built from TRBV7-2 and TRBJ1-1, with TRBD1 matching 10 bases. The CDR3 runs 14 residues. Trimming at V came to 5 bases and at J to 1 base, leaving 1 base not matched to a gene. CDR1 is SGHTA, CDR2 FQGNSA, per germline.

The CDR3 protein is CASSQQQVGTDTQYF. The DNA of the CDR3 is TGTGCCAGCAGCCAGCAACAGGTGGGCACAGATACGCAGTATTTT. The V and J genes are TRBV5-4 and TRBJ2-3; the D gene is possibly TRBD1 (5 bases). In germline, CDR1 is SGHNT, CDR2 YYREEE (reference sequence). The CDR3 runs to 15 residues. Trimming removed 4 bases from V and 1 base from J, with 13 bases in between.

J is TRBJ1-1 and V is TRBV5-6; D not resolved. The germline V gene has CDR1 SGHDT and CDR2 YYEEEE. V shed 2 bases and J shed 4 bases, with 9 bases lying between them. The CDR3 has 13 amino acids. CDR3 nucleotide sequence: TGTGCCAGCAGCTTTCTATCGGGCACTGAAGCTTTCTTT. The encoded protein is CASSFLSGTEAFF.

The CDR3, as DNA: TGTGCCAGCTCACTAACTAACAGGGGGCGCGACTATGGCTACACCTTC. Its translation: CASSLTNRGRDYGYTF. This chain links TRBV18 with TRBJ1-2; 9 positions match TRBD1. The CDR3 totals 16 residues. Germline-derived CDR1 and CDR2 are KGHSH and LQKENI. V was clipped by 4 bases and J by 3 bases; unmatched bases: 9.

CDR3 DNA sequence: TGTGCCAGCAGCTGGATTGCGTCTCCAGGGGGGGCCAACGTCCTGACTTTC. Amino acids: CASSWIASPGGANVLTF. The rearrangement joins TRBV7-8 to TRBJ2-6; maybe TRBD1 (5 bases). CDR3 length: 17 residues. Trimming shortened V by 4 bases and J by 4 bases, and 17 bases separated the two germline ends. Germline assignment: CDR1 SGHVS and CDR2 FQNEAQ.

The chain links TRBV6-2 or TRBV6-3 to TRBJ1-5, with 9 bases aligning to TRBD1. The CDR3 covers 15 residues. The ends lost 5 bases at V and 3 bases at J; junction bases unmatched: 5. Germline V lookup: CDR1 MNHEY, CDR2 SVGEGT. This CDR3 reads CASSATGGINQPQHF. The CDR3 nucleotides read TGTGCCAGCAGTGCGACAGGGGGGATCAATCAGCCCCAGCATTTT.

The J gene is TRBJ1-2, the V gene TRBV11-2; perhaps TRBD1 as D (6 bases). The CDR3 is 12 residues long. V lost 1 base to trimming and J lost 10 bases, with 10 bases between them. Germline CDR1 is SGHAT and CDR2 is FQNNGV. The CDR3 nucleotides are TGTGCCAGCAGCTTAGTAGGGGGTTACTACACCTTC. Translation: CASSLVGGYYTF.

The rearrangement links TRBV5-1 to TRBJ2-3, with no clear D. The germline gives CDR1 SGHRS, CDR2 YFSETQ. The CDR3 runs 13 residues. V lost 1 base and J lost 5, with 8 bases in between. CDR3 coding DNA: TGCGCCAGCAGCTTGCTAGGCAAAGATACGCAGTATTTT. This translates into CASSLLGKDTQYF.

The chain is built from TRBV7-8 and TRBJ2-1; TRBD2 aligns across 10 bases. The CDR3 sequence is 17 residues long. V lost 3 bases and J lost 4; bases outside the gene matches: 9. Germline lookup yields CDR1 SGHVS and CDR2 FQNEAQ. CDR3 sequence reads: CASSLARLAGPYNEQFF. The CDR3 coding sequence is TGTGCCAGCAGCTTGGCCCGACTAGCGGGTCCTTACAATGAGCAGTTCTTC.

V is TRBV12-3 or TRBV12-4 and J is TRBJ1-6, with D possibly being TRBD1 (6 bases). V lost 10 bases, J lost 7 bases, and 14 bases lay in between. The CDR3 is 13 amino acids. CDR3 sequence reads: CATSQGLNSPLHF. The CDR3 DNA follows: TGTGCCACGTCGCAGGGGCTGAATTCACCCCTCCACTTT.

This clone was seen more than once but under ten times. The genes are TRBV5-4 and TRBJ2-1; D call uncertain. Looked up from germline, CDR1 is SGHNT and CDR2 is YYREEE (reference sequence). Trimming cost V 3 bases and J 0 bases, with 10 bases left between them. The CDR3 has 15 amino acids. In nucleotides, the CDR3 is TGTGCCAGCAGCTCCGACTTGACCTCCTACAATGAGCAGTTCTTC. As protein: CASSSDLTSYNEQFF.

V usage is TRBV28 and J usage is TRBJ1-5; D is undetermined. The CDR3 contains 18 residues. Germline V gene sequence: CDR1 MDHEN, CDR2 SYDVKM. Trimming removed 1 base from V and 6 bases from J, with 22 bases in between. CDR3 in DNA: TGTGCCAGCAGTTTATTTGCTAAATCTCGGGTTATGGGTCAGCCCCAGCATTTT. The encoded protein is CASSLFAKSRVMGQPQHF.

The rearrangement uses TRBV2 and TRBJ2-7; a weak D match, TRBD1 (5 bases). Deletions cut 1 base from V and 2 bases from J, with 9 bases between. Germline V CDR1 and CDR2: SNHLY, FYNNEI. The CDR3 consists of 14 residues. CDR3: CASSEGTKAYEQYF. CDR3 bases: TGTGCCAGCAGTGAAGGGACAAAGGCCTACGAGCAGTACTTC.

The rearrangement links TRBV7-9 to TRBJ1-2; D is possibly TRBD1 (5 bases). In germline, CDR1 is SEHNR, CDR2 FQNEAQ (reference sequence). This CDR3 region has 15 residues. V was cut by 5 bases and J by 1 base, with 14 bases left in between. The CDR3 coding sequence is TGTGCCAGCAGCCCCCCTGGACAATTTAACTATGGCTACACCTTC. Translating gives CASSPPGQFNYGYTF.